The 30 T cell receptor beta chains below come from one sample, sequenced in a study of blood T cell repertoires in COVID-19. The data were produced by immunoSEQ multiplex PCR, yet TCRdb's version contains in-frame clones alone and is incomplete. Counted here are 130,000 to 150,000 clones, 70% to 90% occurring once; the ten biggest clones make up about 8%. Sequenced: peripheral blood. These receptors all come from a woman aged 60-70 years with COVID-19, enrolled during active disease.

The rearrangement joins TRBV29-1 to TRBJ2-3; 13 bases are a match to TRBD2. Trimming cost V 4 bases and J 0 bases; bases outside gene matches: 13. This CDR3 is 19 amino acids long. CDR1 and CDR2 (germline): SQVTM, ANQGSEA. In DNA form, the CDR3 reads TGCAGCGTTGCCCGACTAGCGGGGGGCCCAACTTCTAGCACAGATACGCAGTATTTT. Protein: CSVARLAGGPTSSTDTQYF.

This clone was detected only a few times. The genes are TRBV14 and TRBJ1-2, with 8 positions matching TRBD1. The CDR3 is made up of 13 amino acids. Germline V lookup: CDR1 SGHDN, CDR2 FVKESK. The ends lost 1 base at V and 7 bases at J; junction bases unmatched: 2. CDR3 amino acids: CASSQVTGGGYTF. The CDR3 region has the DNA TGTGCCAGCAGCCAAGTTACAGGGGGTGGCTACACCTTC.

Note on this clone: Other DNA sequences in the sample encode the same CDR3. V and J are TRBV5-1 and TRBJ2-7, with a possible D match to TRBD1 (5 bases). In germline, CDR1 is SGHRS, CDR2 YFSETQ. This CDR3 has 13 residues. Deletions cut 2 bases from V and 0 bases from J, with 6 bases between. CDR3 bases: TGCGCCAGCAGCTTAACAGGCTCCTACGAGCAGTACTTC. It encodes CASSLTGSYEQYF.

V is TRBV6-2 or TRBV6-3 and J is TRBJ2-5; 9 bases fit TRBD1. The length of the CDR3 is 16 residues. V gave up 2 bases and J gave up 4 bases; unmatched junction bases: 8. Per the germline V gene, CDR1 is MNHEY and CDR2 is SVGEGT. CDR3 coding DNA: TGTGCCAGCAGTTACGGACTGGGACAGGGCGGAGAGACCCAGTACTTC. This gives the protein CASSYGLGQGGETQYF.

The chain employs TRBV30 and TRBJ1-3; D is ambiguous. With 4 bases removed from V and 1 base from J, the gap between germline ends came to 11 bases. Looked up from germline, CDR1 is GTSNPN and CDR2 is SVGIG (reference sequence). This CDR3 is built from 14 residues. CDR3 in amino acids: CAWKVQLSGNTIYF. The CDR3 DNA reads TGTGCCTGGAAGGTACAGCTTTCTGGAAACACCATATATTTT.

V is TRBV4-2 and J is TRBJ1-2; D unresolved. Trimming left V 0 bases short and J 4 bases short, with 15 bases between. The CDR3 is made up of 16 amino acids. CDR1 LGHNA and CDR2 YNFKEQ come from the germline V gene. The CDR3 is CASSQDLFAGSYGYTF. The CDR3 DNA sequence: TGTGCCAGCAGCCAAGACCTTTTTGCGGGATCCTATGGCTACACCTTC.

The rearrangement joins TRBV6-5 to TRBJ2-1; 8 bases are shared with TRBD2. With V trimmed by 8 bases and J by 10 bases, 13 bases remained unmatched. Germline CDR1 MNHEY, CDR2 SVGAGI. The CDR3 is made up of 14 amino acids. This CDR3 is CASFPIGGVEEQFF. The CDR3 DNA reads as TGTGCCAGCTTCCCCATCGGGGGGGTGGAAGAGCAGTTCTTC.

This chain links TRBV30 with TRBJ2-1, with 7 bases identical to TRBD1. J lost 4 bases, V lost 0 bases, and 3 bases had no gene match. Germline CDR1 is GTSNPN and CDR2 is SVGIG (reference sequence). The CDR3 is 14 amino acids. CDR3 sequence (DNA): TGTGCCTGGAGTGTTCCGGGACAGTACAATGAGCAGTTCTTC. This gives the protein CAWSVPGQYNEQFF.

V usage is TRBV2 and J usage is TRBJ1-2; 7 bases are shared with TRBD1. The CDR3 runs 14 residues. J lost 8 bases, V lost 4 bases, and 10 bases had no gene match. Germline V gene data show CDR1 as SNHLY and CDR2 as FYNNEI. CDR3: CASSVRPGTAGYTF. In DNA form, the CDR3 reads TGTGCCAGCAGTGTCCGCCCCGGGACAGCCGGCTACACCTTC.

The rearrangement uses TRBV19 and TRBJ1-3; TRBD1 matches 7 bases. J lost 0 bases, V lost 6 bases, and 17 bases had no gene match. From germline, CDR1 is LNHDA and CDR2 SQIVND (reference sequence). CDR3 size: 19 residues. The CDR3 sequence: CASRRGRQGGPRSGNTIYF. The CDR3 nucleotides read TGTGCCAGTAGGAGGGGAAGACAGGGTGGGCCCCGCTCTGGAAACACCATATATTTT.

The chain recombines TRBV5-1 with TRBJ1-2; a weak D match, TRBD1 (5 bases). The CDR3 totals 13 residues. Germline lookup yields CDR1 SGHRS and CDR2 YFSETQ. Deletions cut 0 bases from V and 4 bases from J, with 7 bases between. Here the CDR3 DNA reads TGCGCCAGCAGCTTGGAGCAGGGCTATGGCTACACCTTC. Its protein product is CASSLEQGYGYTF.

This clone occurred a few times. J is TRBJ2-5 and V is TRBV10-1; D unresolved. Germline lookup yields CDR1 WNHNN and CDR2 SYGVQD (reference sequence). V was shortened by 4 bases and J by 2 bases, with 8 bases between the two germline ends. This CDR3 has 13 residues. CDR3 amino acids: CASSVLPQETQYF. Written as DNA, the CDR3 is TGCGCCAGCAGTGTACTACCGCAAGAGACCCAGTACTTC.

The chain carries TRBV12-3 or TRBV12-4 and TRBJ1-2, with D hard to call. V lost 6 bases and J 0 bases, leaving 5 bases between the germline ends. The length of the CDR3 is 12 residues. This chain's CDR3 is CASSTSNYGYTF. Here the CDR3 DNA reads TGTGCCAGCAGCACTTCTAACTATGGCTACACCTTC.

The rearrangement uses TRBV19 and TRBJ2-1; D is perhaps TRBD2 (6 bases). Germline loops: CDR1 LNHDA, CDR2 SQIVND (reference sequence). V shed 3 bases and J shed 4 bases, with 13 bases lying between them. The CDR3 has 15 amino acids. The CDR3 reads CASSIRGFGYNEQFF. CDR3 bases: TGTGCCAGTAGTATTCGGGGGTTCGGGTACAATGAGCAGTTCTTC.

CDR3 loop: CASSFPTGGTEAFF. CDR3 bases: TGTGCCAGCAGCTTCCCCACAGGGGGCACTGAAGCTTTCTTT. V usage is TRBV11-1 and J usage is TRBJ1-1, with 8 nucleotides matching TRBD1. The CDR3 loop spans 14 amino acids. In germline, CDR1 is SGHAT, CDR2 FQDESV (reference sequence). Trimming at V came to 3 bases and at J to 4 bases, leaving 4 bases not matched to a gene.

The J gene is TRBJ1-1, the V gene TRBV5-1, with D possibly matching TRBD1 (6 bases). Trimming removed 5 bases from V and 4 bases from J, with 24 bases in between. This CDR3 is 17 amino acids long. The germline gives CDR1 SGHRS, CDR2 YFSETQ. CDR3 coding DNA: TGCGCCAGCAGGGTTTGGGGCAGGGGAGTGCTGTCCACTGAAGCTTTCTTT. It codes for CASRVWGRGVLSTEAFF. Filled out from reference TRBV5-1 and TRBJ1-1, the complete variable domain reads KAGVTQTPRYLIKTRGQQVTLSCSPISGHRSVSWYQQTPGQGLQFLFEYFSETQRNKGNFPGRFSGRQFSNSRSEMNVSTLELGDSALYLCASRVWGRGVLSTEAFFGQGTRLTVV.

This chain connects TRBV27 to TRBJ1-6, with D possibly TRBD1 on 5 matching bases. Trimming took off 5 bases at V and 9 bases at J, with 17 bases between the two ends. The CDR3 spans 15 residues. Germline V gene data show CDR1 as MNHEY and CDR2 as SMNVEV (reference sequence). The CDR3 is CASSTKGLGGSPLHF. The CDR3 DNA reads TGTGCCAGCAGTACTAAAGGACTGGGGGGTTCACCCCTCCACTTT.

This chain connects TRBV4-1 to TRBJ1-1; 7 bases map to TRBD1. Germline CDR1 is MGHRA and CDR2 is YSYEKL. The J segment lost 1 base and the V segment lost 4 bases, leaving 6 bases of the junction unmatched. The CDR3 covers 15 residues. CDR3 amino acids: CASSPPGTENTEAFF. DNA for the CDR3: TGCGCCAGCAGCCCCCCCGGGACAGAGAACACTGAAGCTTTCTTT.

The rearrangement uses TRBV5-4 and TRBJ2-1, with 11 bases matching TRBD2. The germline gives CDR1 SGHNT, CDR2 YYREEE (reference sequence). Trimming removed 5 bases from V and 6 bases from J; junction bases left unmatched: 7. CDR3 length: 15 amino acids. The CDR3 DNA follows: TGTGCCAGCAGGGCCGGGACTAGCGGAACCAATGAGCAGTTCTTC. This encodes CASRAGTSGTNEQFF.

V and J are TRBV6-2 or TRBV6-3 and TRBJ2-7, with unresolved D. The germline gives CDR1 MNHEY, CDR2 SVGEGT. The ends were cut back, 5 bases at V and 2 bases at J, with 4 bases in the middle. This CDR3 contains 11 residues. Here the CDR3 reads CASSTPYEQYF. Written as DNA, the CDR3 is TGTGCCAGCAGTACACCCTACGAGCAGTACTTC.

J is TRBJ2-1 and V is TRBV9, with 15 bases that match TRBD2. V gave up 4 bases and J gave up 3 bases; unmatched junction bases: 5. The germline V gene encodes CDR1 SGDLS and CDR2 YYNGEE. The CDR3 runs to 17 residues. The CDR3 region has the DNA TGTGCCAGCAGCCCGGGACTAGCGGGGGGCCACTACAATGAGCAGTTCTTC. This translates into CASSPGLAGGHYNEQFF.

The chain recombines TRBV7-3 with TRBJ2-2; TRBD2 agrees at 10 bases. CDR3 length: 16 amino acids. Germline CDR1 SGHTA, CDR2 FQGTGA. V lost 4 bases, J lost 2 bases, and 4 bases stayed unmatched. The CDR3 here is CASSSLAGANTGELFF. The CDR3 DNA reads TGTGCCAGCAGCTCCCTAGCGGGGGCCAACACCGGGGAGCTGTTTTTT.

V usage is TRBV5-1 and J usage is TRBJ2-3, with 10 bases fitting TRBD1. Per the germline V gene, CDR1 is SGHRS and CDR2 is YFSETQ. After removal of 3 bases from V and 2 bases from J, the junction contained 9 bases not matched to a gene. The CDR3 sequence is 17 residues long. The CDR3 reads CASSSGTGDRATDTQYF. CDR3 DNA sequence: TGCGCCAGCAGCTCGGGGACAGGGGATCGGGCCACAGATACGCAGTATTTT.

This clone was observed a single time. The V and J genes are TRBV6-6 and TRBJ1-5; D is perhaps TRBD1 (5 bases). V shed 6 bases and J shed 0 bases, with 15 bases lying between them. The CDR3 has 16 residues. The germline V gene has CDR1 MNHNY and CDR2 SVGAGI (reference sequence). The CDR3 DNA reads TGTGCCAGCAGACCAGGGTGGGAAACTAGCAATCAGCCCCAGCATTTT. It is translated as CASRPGWETSNQPQHF.

This chain links TRBV29-1 with TRBJ1-5; 8 bases agree with TRBD1. The germline gives CDR1 SQVTM, CDR2 ANQGSEA. CDR3 length: 14 amino acids. Germline trimming cut 6 bases from V and 5 bases from J; bases unmatched to any gene: 9. DNA for the CDR3: TGCAGCGTCGCTGACAGGGGAGGCGATCAGCCCCAGCATTTT. As protein: CSVADRGGDQPQHF.

V gene TRBV11-1 combines with J gene TRBJ2-3; TRBD1 agrees at 9 bases. The CDR3 has 15 amino acids. After removal of 5 bases from V and 1 base from J, the junction contained 4 bases not matched to a gene. Germline CDR1 is SGHAT and CDR2 is FQDESV (reference sequence). The CDR3: CASSQDRGGTDTQYF. For the CDR3, the DNA is TGTGCCAGCAGCCAGGACAGGGGCGGCACAGATACGCAGTATTTT.

In its sample, this clone was seen once. The V and J genes are TRBV9 and TRBJ1-2; D is unresolved. The V gene lost 7 bases and the J gene lost 8 bases, with 15 bases spanning the gap. The CDR3 totals 12 residues. The V gene's germline CDR1 is SGDLS and CDR2 YYNGEE. The CDR3 sequence: CASAGGEFGYTF. DNA of the CDR3: TGTGCCAGCGCCGGCGGGGAATTCGGCTACACCTTC. The full variable domain, its missing parts supplied by reference TRBV9 and TRBJ1-2, is DSGVTQTPKHLITATGQRVTLRCSPRSGDLSVYWYQQSLDQGLQFLIQYYNGEERAKGNILERFSAQQFPDLHSELNLSSLELGDSALYFCASAGGEFGYTFGSGTRLTVV.

The rearrangement joins TRBV4-1 to TRBJ2-7; D unclear. V gave up 2 bases and J gave up 7 bases, with 12 bases separating them. CDR1 is MGHRA, CDR2 YSYEKL, per germline. This CDR3 contains 13 residues. The CDR3, as DNA: TGCGCCAGCAGCCAATTCCCAGACTCAGAGCAGTACTTC. This encodes CASSQFPDSEQYF.

This chain links TRBV7-3 with TRBJ2-3, with a tentative D call TRBD2 (6 bases). Germline lookup yields CDR1 SGHTA and CDR2 FQGTGA. With 1 base removed from V and 0 bases from J, the gap between germline ends came to 11 bases. The CDR3 contains 16 residues. The CDR3, as DNA: TGTGCCAGCAGCTTAATTGGAGGAGGGAGCACAGATACGCAGTATTTT. It yields the protein CASSLIGGGSTDTQYF.

This chain connects TRBV6-5 to TRBJ1-5; D possibly corresponds to TRBD1 (5 bases). Looked up from germline, CDR1 is MNHEY and CDR2 is SVGAGI. V was shortened by 6 bases and J by 9 bases, with 21 bases between the two germline ends. This CDR3 is 15 amino acids long. CDR3 residues: CASRRRQGDDWPQHF. DNA for the CDR3: TGTGCCAGCAGGAGGCGGCAGGGTGACGATTGGCCCCAGCATTTT.